The 16 T cell receptor beta chains in this list originate from one sample, sequenced in a study of cytomegalovirus exposure and HLA in healthy donors. Repertoires were generated with immunoSEQ multiplex PCR, while TCRdb's copy carries only in-frame clones and drops some. This repertoire shows about 160,000 clones, less than 90% found once; its top ten account for 2% to 2.5%. The sequenced sample consisted of PBMCs. The receptors shown here come from a woman aged 18-35 years in good health and CMV-seronegative.

The chain has TRBV7-9 and TRBJ2-7, with TRBD1 matching over 7 bases. From germline, CDR1 is SEHNR and CDR2 FQNEAQ (reference sequence). This CDR3 is built from 16 residues. The V and J ends lost 4 bases and 3 bases, in that order; junction bases with no gene match: 12. The CDR3: CASSSPSGTAVYEQYF. CDR3 sequence (DNA): TGTGCCAGCAGCTCTCCTTCTGGGACAGCTGTCTACGAGCAGTACTTC.

In DNA, the CDR3 is TGTGCCAGCAGCGGACCGATGGGACAGGGCTTTGACTATGGCTACACCTTC. Translated: CASSGPMGQGFDYGYTF. This sequence joins TRBV9 and TRBJ1-2; 9 bases agree with TRBD1. The CDR3 is 17 residues long. Germline trimming cut 3 bases from V and 3 bases from J; bases unmatched to any gene: 12. Germline lookup yields CDR1 SGDLS and CDR2 YYNGEE.

The chain employs TRBV7-6 and TRBJ1-1; no firm D call. The length of the CDR3 is 14 residues. Trimming pared 0 bases from V and 4 bases from J, leaving 9 bases between. CDR1 SGHVS and CDR2 FNYEAQ come from the germline V gene. In nucleotides, the CDR3 is TGTGCCAGCAGCTTAGCGCGGTCGGGCACTGAAGCTTTCTTT. Its protein is CASSLARSGTEAFF.

The chain has TRBV2 and TRBJ1-1; D might be TRBD1 (6 bases). The V and J ends lost 6 bases and 8 bases respectively, with 10 bases between them. The CDR3 runs 11 residues. The germline V gene has CDR1 SNHLY and CDR2 FYNNEI. CDR3 DNA sequence: TGTGCCAGCAGGACAGGCCTGGAAGCTTTCTTT. The encoded protein is CASRTGLEAFF. The entire variable domain, with the rest obtained from reference TRBV2 and TRBJ1-1, is as follows: EPEVTQTPSHQVTQMGQEVILRCVPISNHLYFYWYRQILGQKVEFLVSFYNNEISEKSEIFDDQFSVERPDGSNFTLKIRSTKLEDSAMYFCASRTGLEAFFGQGTRLTVV.

V gene TRBV4-3 combines with J gene TRBJ2-7; maybe TRBD1 (5 bases). Between the trimmed V and J ends, which lost 1 base and 3 bases, there was a span of 10 bases. Per germline, CDR1 LGHNA and CDR2 YSLEER. This CDR3 spans 14 amino acids. The CDR3 sequence: CASSQVQGLYEQYF. CDR3 in DNA: TGCGCCAGCAGCCAAGTTCAGGGCCTCTACGAGCAGTACTTC.

The chain has TRBV27 and TRBJ2-7, with 11 bases aligning to TRBD1. Trimming removed 4 bases from V and 7 bases from J; junction bases left unmatched: 6. The CDR3 consists of 14 residues. CDR1 is MNHEY, CDR2 SMNVEV, per germline (reference sequence). Here the CDR3 DNA reads TGTGCCAGCAGTTACGGACAGGGGGCAGGGGAGCAGTACTTC. Protein sequence: CASSYGQGAGEQYF.

V is TRBV27 and J is TRBJ1-2; no clear D. The CDR3 extends over 16 amino acids. The V gene lost 5 bases and the J gene lost 4 bases, with 20 bases spanning the gap. Germline V CDR1 and CDR2: MNHEY, SMNVEV (reference sequence). The CDR3 DNA reads as TGTGCCAGCAGTCTCTCTTATCGGGTGGAGGGCTATGGCTACACCTTC. This sequence encodes CASSLSYRVEGYGYTF.

V usage is TRBV21-1 and J usage is TRBJ1-1. TRBV21-1 is designated a pseudogene. The CDR3 runs 16 residues. The CDR3 sequence is CASDLRELMGLTEAFF. The CDR3 region has the DNA TGTGCCAGCGACTTAAGGGAGTTAATGGGTTTGACTGAAGCTTTCTTT.

This clone was recorded a few times. The chain recombines TRBV7-9 with TRBJ1-2; 10 bases line up with TRBD1. The CDR3 totals 15 residues. J was trimmed by 5 bases and V by 2 bases; bases with no gene match: 5. Per the germline V gene, CDR1 is SEHNR and CDR2 is FQNEAQ (reference sequence). CDR3 loop: CASSLLGTGDYGYTF. The CDR3 DNA follows: TGTGCCAGCAGCTTACTGGGGACAGGGGATTATGGCTACACCTTC.

This clone was observed once. The chain couples TRBV9 to TRBJ1-3; D remains unclear. The V and J ends lost 0 bases and 0 bases respectively, with 10 bases between them. Per germline, CDR1 SGDLS and CDR2 YYNGEE. The CDR3 extends over 16 amino acids. This chain's CDR3 is CASSVEPGGSGNTIYF. CDR3 nucleotides: TGTGCCAGCAGCGTAGAGCCAGGAGGCTCTGGAAACACCATATATTTT. The full variable domain, its missing parts supplied by reference TRBV9 and TRBJ1-3, is DSGVTQTPKHLITATGQRVTLRCSPRSGDLSVYWYQQSLDQGLQFLIQYYNGEERAKGNILERFSAQQFPDLHSELNLSSLELGDSALYFCASSVEPGGSGNTIYFGEGSWLTVV.

This clone was recorded once. Distinct nucleotide sequences in the sample also encode this CDR3. The chain carries TRBV29-1 and TRBJ1-1; tentatively, D is TRBD1 (5 bases). The germline CDR1 and CDR2 sequences are SQVTM and ANQGSEA. The V end was cut by 6 bases, the J end by 4 bases, with 12 bases between. The CDR3 length is 12 residues. The CDR3 region has the DNA TGCAGCGTGGTCCAGGGTGGCACTGAAGCTTTCTTT. It translates to CSVVQGGTEAFF.

This clone was recorded once. This sequence joins TRBV5-5 and TRBJ1-4; D call uncertain. The ends were cut back, 3 bases at V and 11 bases at J, with 8 bases in the middle. The V gene's germline CDR1 is SGHKS and CDR2 YYEKEE (reference sequence). This CDR3 spans 11 amino acids. The CDR3 DNA reads as TGTGCCAGCAGCTCTACCGAGAAACTGTTTTTT. Its translation is CASSSTEKLFF.

This chain links TRBV6-5 with TRBJ2-3; TRBD1 is a possible D gene (7 bases). CDR3 size: 14 residues. Trimming stripped 6 bases from V and 0 bases from J, with 10 bases between. Germline CDR1 is MNHEY and CDR2 is SVGAGI. The CDR3 DNA is TGTGCCAGCAGGCGGGACAGTAGCACAGATACGCAGTATTTT. It specifies CASRRDSSTDTQYF.

The V gene is TRBV10-3, the J gene TRBJ2-1; unclear D gene. The germline V and J ends were trimmed by 6 bases and 4 bases, with 10 bases remaining between them. CDR1 is ENHRY, CDR2 SYGVKD, per germline. CDR3 length equals 13 residues. In DNA form, the CDR3 reads TGTGCCATCAGGCCGGCGGTGTACAATGAGCAGTTCTTC. Encoded protein: CAIRPAVYNEQFF.

This clone was found a few times. The chain links TRBV23-1 to TRBJ2-3, with D perhaps TRBD1 (5 bases). TRBV23-1 is classed as an ORF, of uncertain function. The V end lost 2 bases, the J end lost 1 base, and 7 bases lay between the germline ends. This CDR3 is built from 14 residues. The CDR3 sequence is CASSQSRGTDTQYF. The CDR3 DNA sequence: TGCGCCAGCAGTCAAAGCAGGGGCACAGATACGCAGTATTTT.

The rearrangement links TRBV2 to TRBJ1-2, with D maybe TRBD1 (5 bases). Germline-derived CDR1 and CDR2 are SNHLY and FYNNEI. The germline V and J ends were trimmed by 8 bases and 3 bases, with 22 bases remaining between them. The CDR3 loop spans 16 amino acids. DNA of the CDR3: TGTGCCAGCGGTGGCCAGGGTATTCTCCTAGACTATGGCTACACCTTC. Protein product: CASGGQGILLDYGYTF. Full variable domain (remainder filled in from reference TRBV2 and TRBJ1-2): EPEVTQTPSHQVTQMGQEVILRCVPISNHLYFYWYRQILGQKVEFLVSFYNNEISEKSEIFDDQFSVERPDGSNFTLKIRSTKLEDSAMYFCASGGQGILLDYGYTFGSGTRLTVV.